Shown below are 17 T cell receptor beta chains from a single sample sequenced in a study of shared clonotypes between healthy human individuals. Sequencing used immunoSEQ multiplex PCR; TCRdb keeps in-frame clones, though not all of them. The sample contains about 1 million clones, around 75% of which appear only once. Sequencing was done on a sample of memory CD4+ T cells sorted from blood. Sample subset: CD45RA-negative fraction. The receptors come from a man younger than 35 in good health.

V is TRBV5-1 and J is TRBJ2-3; D possibly matches TRBD1 or TRBD2 (6 bases each). This CDR3 is built from 15 residues. The V gene's germline CDR1 is SGHRS and CDR2 YFSETQ. V was pared by 9 bases and J by 1 base, with 18 bases between. CDR3 sequence reads: CATTGGGAGTDTQYF. In nucleotides, the CDR3 is TGCGCCACCACCGGGGGCGGGGCGGGCACAGATACGCAGTATTTT.

V gene TRBV19 combines with J gene TRBJ1-3, with TRBD1 identical over 9 bases. CDR1 and CDR2 (germline): LNHDA, SQIVND (reference sequence). The CDR3 is 14 amino acids. V shed 6 bases and J 2 bases; nucleotides not matched to a gene: 2. CDR3 protein: CASRDRGTGNTIYF. CDR3 DNA sequence: TGTGCCAGTAGAGACAGGGGGACTGGAAACACCATATATTTT.

This clone has a single count. This chain joins TRBV28 and TRBJ1-1; D perhaps matches TRBD1 (5 bases). Trimming removed 5 bases from V and 5 bases from J, with 18 bases in between. The CDR3 runs 15 residues. Germline V gene data show CDR1 as MDHEN and CDR2 as SYDVKM. The CDR3 protein is CASSVPGRVGTEAFF. The CDR3 DNA reads TGTGCCAGCAGTGTCCCGGGCAGGGTGGGAACTGAAGCTTTCTTT.

The sample holds many counts of this clone. The chain is built from TRBV7-3 and TRBJ2-1; D might be TRBD2 (7 bases). There are 15 residues in the CDR3. Germline V gene data show CDR1 as SGHTA and CDR2 as FQGTGA. Trimming took off 2 bases at V and 7 bases at J, with 15 bases between the two ends. As DNA, the CDR3 is TGTGCCAGCAGCTTAGCGGGGGCCTTTTCTAATGAGCAGTTCTTC. This codes for CASSLAGAFSNEQFF.

The gene calls are TRBV21-1 and TRBJ2-7; the tabulated D call, TRBD2, remains unverified against the DNA. TRBV21-1 is listed as a pseudogene. CDR3 length equals 21 residues. The CDR3 loop reads CASSAMGSGTRTSGICGEQYF. CDR3 bases: TGTGCCAGCAGCGCCATGGGGAGCGGAACTCGGACTAGCGGGATATGTGGCGAGCAGTACTTC.

The chain carries TRBV5-1 and TRBJ2-3, with a possible D match to TRBD2 (6 bases). Trimming removed 4 bases at V and 2 bases at J, with 17 bases between. The CDR3 runs 16 residues. Germline CDR1 and CDR2: SGHRS and YFSETQ. As DNA, the CDR3 is TGCGCCAGCAGCACAACTCTCGGGAGTTACACAGATACGCAGTATTTT. Amino acids: CASSTTLGSYTDTQYF. Variable domain in full (rest from reference TRBV5-1 and TRBJ2-3): KAGVTQTPRYLIKTRGQQVTLSCSPISGHRSVSWYQQTPGQGLQFLFEYFSETQRNKGNFPGRFSGRQFSNSRSEMNVSTLELGDSALYLCASSTTLGSYTDTQYFGPGTRLTVL.

In nucleotides, the CDR3 is TGTGCCAGCGGCGGGACGGATGTTATTCGGGCCCTCCACTTT. This encodes CASGGTDVIRALHF. The J gene is TRBJ1-6, the V gene TRBV2; D possibly corresponds to TRBD1 (5 bases). Looked up from germline, CDR1 is SNHLY and CDR2 is FYNNEI. The CDR3 is 14 residues long. Trimming stripped 8 bases from V and 14 bases from J, with 22 bases between.

This chain joins TRBV4-3 and TRBJ1-5; D is ambiguous. Germline V gives CDR1 LGHNA, CDR2 YSLEER. Trimming removed 0 bases at V and 9 bases at J, with 9 bases between. The CDR3 loop spans 13 amino acids. This CDR3 reads CASSQDPSGPQHF. The CDR3, as DNA: TGCGCCAGCAGCCAAGATCCCTCAGGGCCCCAGCATTTT.

The chain links TRBV27 to TRBJ1-1; unclear D gene. Trimming left V 1 base short and J 0 bases short, with 12 bases between. CDR3 length: 16 amino acids. Germline assignment: CDR1 MNHEY and CDR2 SMNVEV (reference sequence). The CDR3 protein is CASSLFLQTMNTEAFF. The CDR3, as DNA: TGTGCCAGCAGTTTATTCCTCCAGACTATGAACACTGAAGCTTTCTTT.

The rearrangement joins TRBV7-9 to TRBJ2-1, with 7 bases that match TRBD2. V lost 5 bases to trimming and J lost 5 bases; unmatched junction nucleotides: 12. The CDR3 has 16 amino acids. Germline CDR1 reads SEHNR; CDR2 reads FQNEAQ (reference sequence). The CDR3 DNA is TGTGCCAGCAGCCCTGAATACGCTAGCGGAAACAATGAGCAGTTCTTC. It specifies CASSPEYASGNNEQFF.

This clone was counted once. The gene calls are TRBV5-4 and TRBJ2-5; D may be TRBD1 (5 bases). The CDR3 is 13 residues long. Trimming stripped 0 bases from V and 9 bases from J, with 12 bases between. Per germline, CDR1 SGHNT and CDR2 YYREEE (reference sequence). This chain's CDR3 is CASSLAMAGSQYF. The CDR3 DNA reads as TGTGCCAGCAGCTTGGCGATGGCAGGGTCCCAGTACTTC.

This clone was seen at least ten times. The chain joins TRBV6-1 to TRBJ2-7; 7 bases line up with TRBD1. Germline lookup yields CDR1 MNHNS and CDR2 SASEGT. CDR3 length: 15 amino acids. Unmatched junction bases numbered 7, after V lost 5 bases and J lost 0 bases. The CDR3 is CASSKQGFGSYEQYF. DNA for the CDR3: TGTGCCAGCAGTAAACAGGGGTTCGGCTCCTACGAGCAGTACTTC.

To note about this clone: In the same sample, other DNA sequences code for this CDR3. The chain uses TRBV18 and TRBJ1-3; D is uncertain. The germline CDR1 and CDR2 sequences are KGHSH and LQKENI. The CDR3 totals 11 residues. V shed 5 bases and J shed 3 bases, with 2 bases lying between them. DNA of the CDR3: TGTGCCAGCTCAAGTGGAAACACCATATATTTT. Translated: CASSSGNTIYF. Drawing the rest from reference TRBV18 and TRBJ1-3, the complete variable domain is NAGVMQNPRHLVRRRGQEARLRCSPMKGHSHVYWYRQLPEEGLKFMVYLQKENIIDESGMPKERFSAEFPKEGPSILRIQQVVRGDSAAYFCASSSGNTIYFGEGSWLTVV.

V and J are TRBV7-6 and TRBJ2-7; D possibly matches TRBD1 or TRBD2 (5 bases each). Trimming stripped 2 bases from V and 2 bases from J, with 10 bases between. Germline V lookup: CDR1 SGHVS, CDR2 FNYEAQ. CDR3 length: 14 amino acids. In DNA, the CDR3 is TGTGCCAGCAGCTTAAATCTGGGGGCCTACGAGCAGTACTTC. Amino acids: CASSLNLGAYEQYF.

This chain links TRBV28 with TRBJ1-5, with D hard to call. The CDR3 loop spans 13 amino acids. V was pared by 2 bases and J by 8 bases, with 10 bases between. Germline CDR1 is MDHEN and CDR2 is SYDVKM. This CDR3 reads CASSLEVLKPQHF. The CDR3, as DNA: TGTGCCAGCAGTTTAGAGGTTCTCAAGCCCCAGCATTTT.

This clone was seen just once. The chain couples TRBV6-1 to TRBJ2-7; a weak D match, TRBD1 (5 bases). The germline V and J ends were trimmed by 7 bases and 7 bases, with 14 bases remaining between them. The CDR3 contains 12 residues. CDR1 and CDR2 (germline): MNHNS, SASEGT. The CDR3 region is CASISRDWEQYF. DNA for the CDR3: TGTGCCAGCATTAGCAGGGATTGGGAGCAGTACTTC.

The J gene is TRBJ2-1, the V gene TRBV18, with a weak D call TRBD2 (6 bases). This CDR3 is built from 16 residues. V was shortened by 2 bases and J by 2 bases, with 13 bases between the two germline ends. The V gene's germline CDR1 is KGHSH and CDR2 LQKENI. CDR3 region: CASSPWRGDTYNEQFF. The CDR3, as DNA: TGTGCCAGCTCACCATGGAGGGGCGATACCTACAATGAGCAGTTCTTC.